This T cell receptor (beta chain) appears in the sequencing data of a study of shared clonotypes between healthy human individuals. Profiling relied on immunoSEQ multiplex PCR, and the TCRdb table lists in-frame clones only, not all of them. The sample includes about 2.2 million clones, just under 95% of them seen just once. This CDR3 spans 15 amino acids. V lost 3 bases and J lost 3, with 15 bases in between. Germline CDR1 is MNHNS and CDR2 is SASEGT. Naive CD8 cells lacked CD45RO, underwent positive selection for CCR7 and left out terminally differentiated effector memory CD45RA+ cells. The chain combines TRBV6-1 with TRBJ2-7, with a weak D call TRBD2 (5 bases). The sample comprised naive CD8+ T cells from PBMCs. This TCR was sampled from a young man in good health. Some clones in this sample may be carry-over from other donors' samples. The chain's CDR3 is CASSEGLAVFYEQYF. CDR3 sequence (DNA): TGTGCCAGCAGTGAGGGTCTAGCTGTCTTCTACGAGCAGTACTTC.